This T cell receptor (beta chain) was profiled in a study of blood T cell repertoires in COVID-19. Across the study: The United States, Italy and Spain provided the acute and convalescent COVID-19 samples.

Participant reports of clinical history set cohort assignment. Per the original methods: Counts of nucleated cells, estimated from reference gene primer amplification, were obtained. This table comes from immunoSEQ multiplex PCR, and its TCRdb copy is limited to in-frame clones, with some not included. V, J and clone size were drawn from that table, and D and trimming were deduced from the DNA. Among a few hundred thousand clones listed, 70% to 90% were seen once. CDR1 and CDR2 (germline): LGHDT, YNNKEL (reference sequence). V shed 6 bases and J shed 2 bases, with 7 bases lying between them. The CDR3 sequence is 12 residues long.

This sequence originates from a woman in her forties or fifties who had recovered from COVID-19. V gene TRBV3-1 (or the pseudogene TRBV3-2) combines with J gene TRBJ1-1, with D unclear. Sequences were obtained from PBMCs or T cells enriched from blood (not recorded which). The CDR3 sequence is CASSYPNTEAFF. Written as DNA, the CDR3 is TGTGCCAGCAGTTATCCCAACACTGAAGCTTTCTTT.